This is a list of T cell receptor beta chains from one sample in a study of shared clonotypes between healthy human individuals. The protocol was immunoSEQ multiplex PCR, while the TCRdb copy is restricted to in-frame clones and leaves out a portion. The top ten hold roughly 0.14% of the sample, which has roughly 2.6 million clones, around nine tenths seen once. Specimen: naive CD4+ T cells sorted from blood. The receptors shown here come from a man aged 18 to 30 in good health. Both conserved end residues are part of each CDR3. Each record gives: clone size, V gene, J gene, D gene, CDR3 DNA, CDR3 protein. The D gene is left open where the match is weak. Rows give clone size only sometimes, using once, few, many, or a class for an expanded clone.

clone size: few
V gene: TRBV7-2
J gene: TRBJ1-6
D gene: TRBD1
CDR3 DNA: TGTGCCAGCAGCTTTGGACAGGGATATTCACCCCTCCACTTT
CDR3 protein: CASSFGQGYSPLHF

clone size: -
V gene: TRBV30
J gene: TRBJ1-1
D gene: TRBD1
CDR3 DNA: TGTGCCTCCGAGGGGGCGAGGGGTATGAACACTGAAGCTTTCTTT
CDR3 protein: CASEGARGMNTEAFF

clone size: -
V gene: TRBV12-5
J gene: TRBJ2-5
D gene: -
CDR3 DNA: TGTGCTAGTGGTTTGCCCACTCTAGCGCCACAAGAGACCCAGTACTTC
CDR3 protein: CASGLPTLAPQETQYF

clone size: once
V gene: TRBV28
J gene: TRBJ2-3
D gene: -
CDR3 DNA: TGTGCCAGCAGTTTATTAACTCATGCAGATACGCAGTATTTT
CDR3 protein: CASSLLTHADTQYF

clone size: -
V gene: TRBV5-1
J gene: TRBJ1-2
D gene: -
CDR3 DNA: TGCGCCAGCAGCATTTCGACAGATTTCTACTATGGCTACACCTTC
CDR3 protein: CASSISTDFYYGYTF

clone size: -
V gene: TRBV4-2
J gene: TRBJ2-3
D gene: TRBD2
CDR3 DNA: TGTGCCAGCAGCCAATTAGGGATGATCCGGACTAGCGGGGGCACAGATACGCAGTATTTT
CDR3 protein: CASSQLGMIRTSGGTDTQYF

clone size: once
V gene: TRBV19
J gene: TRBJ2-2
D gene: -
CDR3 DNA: TGTGCCAGTAGTCCCCCCGTCGGGGAACGTTTTGCCGGGGAGCTGTTTTTT
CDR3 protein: CASSPPVGERFAGELFF

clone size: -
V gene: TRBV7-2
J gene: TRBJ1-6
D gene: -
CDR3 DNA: TGTGCCAGCAGCCGACCGGGACCAAGGGCTTCACCCCTCCACTTT
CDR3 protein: CASSRPGPRASPLHF

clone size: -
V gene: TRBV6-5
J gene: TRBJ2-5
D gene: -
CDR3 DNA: TGTGCCAGCAGCCGCGGTACTGCCAGAGAGACCCAGTACTTC
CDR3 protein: CASSRGTARETQYF

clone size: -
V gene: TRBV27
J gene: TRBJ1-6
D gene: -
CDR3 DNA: TGTGCCAGCAGTCCTCGACCACCACAGAGCTCCTATAATTCACCCCTCCACTTT
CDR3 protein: CASSPRPPQSSYNSPLHF

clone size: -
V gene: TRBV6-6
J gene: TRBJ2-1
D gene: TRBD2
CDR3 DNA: TGTGCCAGCAGTCGACTAGCGGGAGTAAAAAATGAGCAGTTCTTC
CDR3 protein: CASSRLAGVKNEQFF

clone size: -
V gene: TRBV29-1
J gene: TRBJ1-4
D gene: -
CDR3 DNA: TGCAGCGTTGATATAGGGGAAAAACTGTTTTTT
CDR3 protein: CSVDIGEKLFF

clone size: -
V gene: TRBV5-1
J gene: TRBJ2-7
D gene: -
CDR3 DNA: TGCGCCAGCAGCTTGGATGCCTGGGAGCAGTACTTC
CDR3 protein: CASSLDAWEQYF

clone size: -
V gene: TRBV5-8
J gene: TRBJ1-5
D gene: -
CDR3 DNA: TGTGCCAGCAGCTTGGCCGACAGCCTTAGCAATCAGCCCCAGCATTTT
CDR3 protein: CASSLADSLSNQPQHF

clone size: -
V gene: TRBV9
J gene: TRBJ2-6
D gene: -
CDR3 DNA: TGTGCCACCGCAGATGGGGGGTATGGGGCCAACGTCCTGACTTTC
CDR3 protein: CATADGGYGANVLTF

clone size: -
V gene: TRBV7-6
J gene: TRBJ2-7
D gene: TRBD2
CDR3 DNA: TGTGCCAGCAGCTGGGCGGGTCAGCGGGATACTAAAAAACCCCATTACGAGCAGTACTTC
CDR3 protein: CASSWAGQRDTKKPHYEQYF

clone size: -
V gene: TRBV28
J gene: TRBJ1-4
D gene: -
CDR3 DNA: TGTGCCAGCAGTTTACCGGGCCTCTCCTGGGGTGAAAAACTGTTTTTT
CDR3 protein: CASSLPGLSWGEKLFF

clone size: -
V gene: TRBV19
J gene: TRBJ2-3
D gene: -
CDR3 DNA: TGTGCCAGCGCAACCACCGGCACAGATACGCAGTATTTT
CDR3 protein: CASATTGTDTQYF

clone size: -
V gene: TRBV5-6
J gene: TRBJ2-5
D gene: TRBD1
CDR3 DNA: TGTGCCAGCAGCTTGCTTAGGACAGGGGGTATTGAGACCCAGTACTTC
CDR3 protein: CASSLLRTGGIETQYF

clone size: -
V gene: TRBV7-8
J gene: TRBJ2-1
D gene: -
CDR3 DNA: TGTGCCAGCAGCCCTTCTCCTAGCGAGCGGCAGTTCTTC
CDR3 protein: CASSPSPSERQFF

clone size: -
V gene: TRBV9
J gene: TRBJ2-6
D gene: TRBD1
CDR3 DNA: TGTGCCAGCAGTAGGGGACAGGGGGCTGGGGCCAACGTCCTGACTTTC
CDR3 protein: CASSRGQGAGANVLTF

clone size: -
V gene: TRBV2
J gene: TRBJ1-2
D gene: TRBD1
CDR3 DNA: TGTGCCAGCAGAGGCCTAGGAGGGGGCGCATTTGGCTACACCTTC
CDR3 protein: CASRGLGGGAFGYTF

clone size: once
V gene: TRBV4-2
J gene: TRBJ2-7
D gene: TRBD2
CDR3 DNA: TGTGCCAGCAGCCAAAACTCAGCGGGGTTGTACGAGCAGTACTTC
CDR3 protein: CASSQNSAGLYEQYF

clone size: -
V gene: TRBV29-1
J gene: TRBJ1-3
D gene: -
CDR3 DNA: TGCAGCGTTGAAGGCTCCGGAAACACCATATATTTT
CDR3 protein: CSVEGSGNTIYF

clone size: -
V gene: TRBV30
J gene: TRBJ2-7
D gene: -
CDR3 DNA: TGTGCCTGGAGTGTACAGGCCGCATCGGCCTACGAGCAGTACTTC
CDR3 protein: CAWSVQAASAYEQYF

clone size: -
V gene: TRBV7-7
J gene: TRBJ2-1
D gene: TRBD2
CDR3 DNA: TGTGCTAGCACCAGCGGGAGGCATGAGCAGTTCTTC
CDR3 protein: CASTSGRHEQFF

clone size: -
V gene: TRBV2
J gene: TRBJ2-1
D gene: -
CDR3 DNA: TGTGCCAGCAGTGAACCCCAAGCCTACAATGAGCAGTTCTTC
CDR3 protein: CASSEPQAYNEQFF

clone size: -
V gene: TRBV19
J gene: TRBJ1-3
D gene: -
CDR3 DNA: TGTGCCAGTAGAGTTGTCTCTGGAAACACCATATATTTT
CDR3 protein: CASRVVSGNTIYF

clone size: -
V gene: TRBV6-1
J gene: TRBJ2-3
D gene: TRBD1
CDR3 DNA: TGTGCCAGCAGGGGTCGACAGGGGAAAGCAGATACGCAGTATTTT
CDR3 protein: CASRGRQGKADTQYF

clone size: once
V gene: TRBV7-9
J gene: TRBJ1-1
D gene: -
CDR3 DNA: TGTGCCAGCAGCCCCATGAAGGGAACTGAAGCTTTCTTT
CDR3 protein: CASSPMKGTEAFF

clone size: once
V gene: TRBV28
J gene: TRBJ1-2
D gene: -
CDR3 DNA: TGTGCCAGCAGTTTAACGGGGCTGGGCTATGGCTACACCTTC
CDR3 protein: CASSLTGLGYGYTF

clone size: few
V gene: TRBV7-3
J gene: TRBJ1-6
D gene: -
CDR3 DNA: TGTGCCAGCAGCTTGTTCGGGGGAAATAATTCACCCCTCCACTTT
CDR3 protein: CASSLFGGNNSPLHF

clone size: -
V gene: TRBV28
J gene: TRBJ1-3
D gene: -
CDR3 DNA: TGTGCCAGCAGTCTGGGGGGGGTCAACTCTGGAAACACCATATATTTT
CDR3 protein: CASSLGGVNSGNTIYF

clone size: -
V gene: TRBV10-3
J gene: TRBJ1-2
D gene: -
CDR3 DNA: TGTGCCATCAGTGATGGACGGGATGGCTACACCTTC
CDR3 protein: CAISDGRDGYTF

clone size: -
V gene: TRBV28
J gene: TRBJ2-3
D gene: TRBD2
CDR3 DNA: TGTGCCAGCAACGTCCCCGGGACTAGCGGGGGGATTAGCACAGATACGCAGTATTTT
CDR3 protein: CASNVPGTSGGISTDTQYF

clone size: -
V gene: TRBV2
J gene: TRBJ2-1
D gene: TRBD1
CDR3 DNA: TGTGCCAGCAGTGGGGGACAGGGGCCCTACAATGAGCAGTTCTTC
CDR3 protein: CASSGGQGPYNEQFF

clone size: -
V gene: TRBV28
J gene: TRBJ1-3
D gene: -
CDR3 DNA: TGTGCCAGCAGTTTGGATGCGACTGGAAACACCATATATTTT
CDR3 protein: CASSLDATGNTIYF

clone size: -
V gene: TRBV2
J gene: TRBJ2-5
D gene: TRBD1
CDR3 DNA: TGTGCCAGCCAGAGGGGGCTCCAAGAGACCCAGTACTTC
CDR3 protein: CASQRGLQETQYF

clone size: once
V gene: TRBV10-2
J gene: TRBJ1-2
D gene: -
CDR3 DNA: TGCGCCAGCAGTAGGGACGGTCAAAGATATGGCTACACCTTC
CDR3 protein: CASSRDGQRYGYTF

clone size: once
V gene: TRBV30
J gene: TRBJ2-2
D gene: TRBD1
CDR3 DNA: TGTGCCTGGAAAGCAGGGGGCTCCGGGGAGCTGTTTTTT
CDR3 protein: CAWKAGGSGELFF

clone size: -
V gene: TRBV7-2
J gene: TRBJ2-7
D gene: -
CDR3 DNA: TGTGCCAGCAGCGCAGCGCCTATTGGCGAGCAGTACTTC
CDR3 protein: CASSAAPIGEQYF

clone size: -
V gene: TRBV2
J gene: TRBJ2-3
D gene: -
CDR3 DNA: TGTGCCAGCAGGGGGGCTAGCGTGCTTAGCACAGATACGCAGTATTTT
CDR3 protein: CASRGASVLSTDTQYF

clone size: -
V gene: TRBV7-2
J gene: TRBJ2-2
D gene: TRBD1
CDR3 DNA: TGTGCCAGCAGCCGGGACAGGGTTAACACCGGGGAGCTGTTTTTT
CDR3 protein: CASSRDRVNTGELFF

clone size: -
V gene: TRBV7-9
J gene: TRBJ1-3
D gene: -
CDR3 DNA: TGTGCCAGCCGCCCGGACGGGGCTGGAAACACCATATATTTT
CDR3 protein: CASRPDGAGNTIYF

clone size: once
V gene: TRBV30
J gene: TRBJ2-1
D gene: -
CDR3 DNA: TGTGCCTGGACTCCCCCTGGAGCCTACAATGAGCAGTTCTTC
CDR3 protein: CAWTPPGAYNEQFF

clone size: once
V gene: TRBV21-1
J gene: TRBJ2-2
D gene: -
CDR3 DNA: TGTGCCAGCAGCTTGTCCGGGACAGGGTGCCCCGGGGAGCTGTTTTTT
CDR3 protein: CASSLSGTGCPGELFF

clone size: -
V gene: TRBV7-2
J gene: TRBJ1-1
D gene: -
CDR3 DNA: TGTGCCAGCAGCCAACACGACACCCTCGAAGCTTTCTTT
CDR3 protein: CASSQHDTLEAFF